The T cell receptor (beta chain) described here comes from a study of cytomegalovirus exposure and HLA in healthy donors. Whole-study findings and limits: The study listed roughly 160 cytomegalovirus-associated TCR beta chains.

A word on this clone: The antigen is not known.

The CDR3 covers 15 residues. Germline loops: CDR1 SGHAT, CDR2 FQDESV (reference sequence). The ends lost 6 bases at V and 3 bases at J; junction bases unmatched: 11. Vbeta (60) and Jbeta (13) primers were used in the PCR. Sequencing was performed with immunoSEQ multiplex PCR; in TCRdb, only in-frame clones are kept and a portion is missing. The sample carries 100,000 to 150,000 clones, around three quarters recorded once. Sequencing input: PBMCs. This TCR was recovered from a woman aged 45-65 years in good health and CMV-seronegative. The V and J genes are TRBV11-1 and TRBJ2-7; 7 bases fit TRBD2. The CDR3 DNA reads TGTGCCAGCAGTGGGGGAGGGCGGGACCGCTACGAGCAGTACTTC. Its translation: CASSGGGRDRYEQYF.